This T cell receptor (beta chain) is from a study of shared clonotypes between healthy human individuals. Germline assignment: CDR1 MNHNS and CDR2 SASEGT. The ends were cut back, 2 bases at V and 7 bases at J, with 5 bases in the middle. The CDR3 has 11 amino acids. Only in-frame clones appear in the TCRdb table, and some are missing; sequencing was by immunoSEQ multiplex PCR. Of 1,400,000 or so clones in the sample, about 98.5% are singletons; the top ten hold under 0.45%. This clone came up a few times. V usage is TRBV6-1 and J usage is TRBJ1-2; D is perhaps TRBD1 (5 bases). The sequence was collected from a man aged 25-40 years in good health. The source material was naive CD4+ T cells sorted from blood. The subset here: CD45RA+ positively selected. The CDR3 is CASSERGGYTF. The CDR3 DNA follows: TGTGCCAGCAGTGAAAGGGGTGGCTACACCTTC.